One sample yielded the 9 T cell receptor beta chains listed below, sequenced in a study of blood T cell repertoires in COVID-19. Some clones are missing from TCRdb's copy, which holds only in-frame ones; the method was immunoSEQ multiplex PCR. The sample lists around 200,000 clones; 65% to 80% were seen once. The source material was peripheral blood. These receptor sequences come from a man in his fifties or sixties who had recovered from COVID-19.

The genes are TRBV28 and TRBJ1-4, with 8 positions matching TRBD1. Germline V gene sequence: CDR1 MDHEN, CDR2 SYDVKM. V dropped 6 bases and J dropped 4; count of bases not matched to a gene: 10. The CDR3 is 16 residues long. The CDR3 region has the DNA TGTGCCAGCAGATTTAGAAACAGGGGGATTAATGAAAAACTGTTTTTT. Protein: CASRFRNRGINEKLFF.

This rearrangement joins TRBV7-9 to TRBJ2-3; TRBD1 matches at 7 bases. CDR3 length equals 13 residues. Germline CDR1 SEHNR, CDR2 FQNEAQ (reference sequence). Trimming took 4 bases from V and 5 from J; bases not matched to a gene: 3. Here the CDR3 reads CASSSHRGDTQYF. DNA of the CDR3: TGTGCCAGCAGCTCACACAGGGGAGATACGCAGTATTTT. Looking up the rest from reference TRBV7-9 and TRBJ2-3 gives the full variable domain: DTGVSQNPRHKITKRGQNVTFRCDPISEHNRLYWYRQTLGQGPEFLTYFQNEAQLEKSRLLSDRFSAERPKGSFSTLEIQRTEQGDSAMYLCASSSHRGDTQYFGPGTRLTVL.

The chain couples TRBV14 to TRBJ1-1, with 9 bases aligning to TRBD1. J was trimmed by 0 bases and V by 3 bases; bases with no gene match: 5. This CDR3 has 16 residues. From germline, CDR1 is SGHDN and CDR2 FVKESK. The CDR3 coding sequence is TGTGCCAGCAGCCACGGGACAGGGAGAATGAACACTGAAGCTTTCTTT. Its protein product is CASSHGTGRMNTEAFF.

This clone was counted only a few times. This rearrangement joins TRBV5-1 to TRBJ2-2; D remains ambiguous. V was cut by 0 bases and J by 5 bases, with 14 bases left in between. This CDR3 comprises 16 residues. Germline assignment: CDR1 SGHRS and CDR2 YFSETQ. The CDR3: CASSLGAPDETGELFF. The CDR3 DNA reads TGCGCCAGCAGCTTGGGGGCCCCAGATGAGACCGGGGAGCTGTTTTTT.

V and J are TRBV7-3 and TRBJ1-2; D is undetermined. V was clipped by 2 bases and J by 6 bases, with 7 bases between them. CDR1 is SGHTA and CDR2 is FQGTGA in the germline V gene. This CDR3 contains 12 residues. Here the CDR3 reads CASSLRGNGYTF. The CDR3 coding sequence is TGTGCCAGCAGCTTACGGGGAAATGGCTACACCTTC.

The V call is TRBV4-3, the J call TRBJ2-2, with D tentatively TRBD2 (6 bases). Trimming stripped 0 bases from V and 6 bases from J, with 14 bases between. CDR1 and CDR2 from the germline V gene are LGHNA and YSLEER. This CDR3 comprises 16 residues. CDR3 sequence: CASSQDLAIGAGELFF. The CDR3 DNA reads TGCGCCAGCAGCCAAGATCTAGCGATCGGTGCCGGGGAGCTGTTTTTT.

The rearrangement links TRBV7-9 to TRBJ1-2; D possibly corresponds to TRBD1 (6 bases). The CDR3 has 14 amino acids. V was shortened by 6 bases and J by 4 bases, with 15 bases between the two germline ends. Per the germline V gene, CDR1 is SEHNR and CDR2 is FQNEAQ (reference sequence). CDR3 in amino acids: CASSPRSGAYGYTF. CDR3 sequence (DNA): TGTGCCAGCAGTCCTCGTTCAGGGGCCTATGGCTACACCTTC.

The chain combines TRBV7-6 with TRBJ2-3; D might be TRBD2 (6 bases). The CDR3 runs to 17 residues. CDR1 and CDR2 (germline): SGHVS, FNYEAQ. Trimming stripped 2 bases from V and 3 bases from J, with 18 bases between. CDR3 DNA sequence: TGTGCCAGCAGCTTAACTTTAACGGGAGTGGGGACAGATACGCAGTATTTT. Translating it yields CASSLTLTGVGTDTQYF.

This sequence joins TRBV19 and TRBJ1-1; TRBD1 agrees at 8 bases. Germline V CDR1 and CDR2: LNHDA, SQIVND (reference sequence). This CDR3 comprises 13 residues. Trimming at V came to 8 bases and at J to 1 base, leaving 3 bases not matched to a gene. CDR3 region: CASGQGANTEAFF. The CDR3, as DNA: TGTGCCAGTGGTCAGGGGGCGAACACTGAAGCTTTCTTT.